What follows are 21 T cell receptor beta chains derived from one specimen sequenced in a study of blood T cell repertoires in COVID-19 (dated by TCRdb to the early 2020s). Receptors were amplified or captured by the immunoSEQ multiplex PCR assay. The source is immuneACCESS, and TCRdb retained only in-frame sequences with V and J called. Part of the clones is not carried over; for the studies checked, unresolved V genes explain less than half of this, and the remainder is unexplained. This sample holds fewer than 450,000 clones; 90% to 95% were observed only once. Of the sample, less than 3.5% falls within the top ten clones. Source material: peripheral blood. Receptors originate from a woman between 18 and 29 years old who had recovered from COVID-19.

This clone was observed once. The CDR3 DNA is TGTGCCATCAGTGAGGGGGGTAGCGGGAGCAGGAACACCGGGGAGCTGTTTTTT. Its translation: CAISEGGSGSRNTGELFF. The genes are TRBV10-3 and TRBJ2-2; 9 bases agree with TRBD2. Germline assignment: CDR1 ENHRY and CDR2 SYGVKD. Germline trimming cut 2 bases from V and 1 base from J; bases unmatched to any gene: 8. CDR3 length: 18 amino acids.

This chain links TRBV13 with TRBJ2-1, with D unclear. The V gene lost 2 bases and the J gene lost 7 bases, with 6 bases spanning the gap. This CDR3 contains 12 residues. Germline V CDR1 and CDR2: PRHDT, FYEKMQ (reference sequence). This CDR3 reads CASSLHRNEQFF. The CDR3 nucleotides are TGTGCCAGCAGCTTACATCGGAATGAGCAGTTCTTC.

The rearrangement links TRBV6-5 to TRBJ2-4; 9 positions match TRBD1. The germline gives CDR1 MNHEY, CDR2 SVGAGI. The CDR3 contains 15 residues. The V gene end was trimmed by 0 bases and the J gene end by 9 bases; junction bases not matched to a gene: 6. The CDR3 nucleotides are TGTGCCAGCAGTTACTCGCAGGGACAGGGTTTCATTCAGTACTTC. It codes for CASSYSQGQGFIQYF.

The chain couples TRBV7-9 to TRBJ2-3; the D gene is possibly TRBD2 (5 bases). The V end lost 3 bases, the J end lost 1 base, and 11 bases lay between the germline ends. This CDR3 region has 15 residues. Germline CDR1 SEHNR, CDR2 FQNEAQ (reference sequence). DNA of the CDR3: TGTGCCAGCAGCTTCGGGCAGGAGGGCACAGATACGCAGTATTTT. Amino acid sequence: CASSFGQEGTDTQYF.

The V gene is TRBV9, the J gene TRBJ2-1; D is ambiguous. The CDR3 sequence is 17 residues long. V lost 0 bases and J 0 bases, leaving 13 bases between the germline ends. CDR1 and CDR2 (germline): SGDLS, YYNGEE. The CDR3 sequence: CASSVGLLTSSYNEQFF. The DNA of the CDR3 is TGTGCCAGCAGCGTAGGCCTTCTAACGAGCTCCTACAATGAGCAGTTCTTC.

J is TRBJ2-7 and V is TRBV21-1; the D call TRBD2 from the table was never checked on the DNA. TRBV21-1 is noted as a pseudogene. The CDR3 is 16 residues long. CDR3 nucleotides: TGTGCCAGCAGCGGACAGACTAGCGACGTTACCTACGAGCAGTACGTC. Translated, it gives CASSGQTSDVTYEQYV.

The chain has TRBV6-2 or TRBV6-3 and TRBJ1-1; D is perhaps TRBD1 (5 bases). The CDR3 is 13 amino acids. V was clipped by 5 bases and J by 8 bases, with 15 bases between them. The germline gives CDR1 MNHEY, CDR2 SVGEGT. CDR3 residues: CASSPEVGGEAFF. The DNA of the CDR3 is TGTGCCAGCAGTCCCGAGGTCGGGGGAGAAGCTTTCTTT.

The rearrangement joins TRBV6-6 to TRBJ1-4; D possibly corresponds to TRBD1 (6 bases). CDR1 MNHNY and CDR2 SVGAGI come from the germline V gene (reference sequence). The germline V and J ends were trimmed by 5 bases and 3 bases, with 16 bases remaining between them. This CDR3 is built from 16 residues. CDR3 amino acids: CASSLRQAGANEKLFF. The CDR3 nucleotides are TGTGCCAGCAGTCTCCGACAGGCCGGGGCTAATGAAAAACTGTTTTTT.

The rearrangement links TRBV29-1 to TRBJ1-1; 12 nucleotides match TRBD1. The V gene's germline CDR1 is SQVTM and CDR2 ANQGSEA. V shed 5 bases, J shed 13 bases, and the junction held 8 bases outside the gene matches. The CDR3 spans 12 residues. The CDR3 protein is CSVRGTGGVLFF. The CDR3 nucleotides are TGCAGCGTTCGTGGGACAGGGGGCGTGCTTTTCTTT.

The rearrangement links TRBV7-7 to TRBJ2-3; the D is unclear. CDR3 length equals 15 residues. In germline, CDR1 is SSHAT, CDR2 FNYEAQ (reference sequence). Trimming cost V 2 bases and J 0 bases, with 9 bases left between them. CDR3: CASSLRQVSTDTQYF. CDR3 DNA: TGTGCCAGCAGCTTAAGGCAGGTTAGCACAGATACGCAGTATTTT.

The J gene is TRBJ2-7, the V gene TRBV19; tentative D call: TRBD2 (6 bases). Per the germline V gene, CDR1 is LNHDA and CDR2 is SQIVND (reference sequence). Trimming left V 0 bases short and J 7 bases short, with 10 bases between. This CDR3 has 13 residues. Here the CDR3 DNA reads TGTGCCAGTAGTATAGATCCCGCGGGGGAGCAGTACGTC. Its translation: CASSIDPAGEQYV.

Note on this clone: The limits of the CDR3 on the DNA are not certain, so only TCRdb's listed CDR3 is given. The CDR3 loop is CASSLGTGNYNEQFF. V gene TRBV27 combines with J gene TRBJ2-1; TRBD2, as called in the table, went unchecked against the DNA. Including both end residues, the CDR3 is 15 amino acids long. Germline V gene lookup returns CDR1 MNHEY and CDR2 SMNVEV (reference sequence).

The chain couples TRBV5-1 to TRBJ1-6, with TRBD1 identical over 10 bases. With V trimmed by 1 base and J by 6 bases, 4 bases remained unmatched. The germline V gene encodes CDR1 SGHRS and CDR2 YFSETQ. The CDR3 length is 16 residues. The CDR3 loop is CASSLTGTGANSPLHF. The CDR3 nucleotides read TGCGCCAGCAGCTTGACCGGGACAGGGGCTAATTCACCCCTCCACTTT.

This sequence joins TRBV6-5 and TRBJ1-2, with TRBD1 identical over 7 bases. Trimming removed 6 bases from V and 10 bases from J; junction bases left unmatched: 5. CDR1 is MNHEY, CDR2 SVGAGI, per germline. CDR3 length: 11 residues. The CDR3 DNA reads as TGTGCCAGCAGCCAAGGACAGGCCTACACCTTC. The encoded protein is CASSQGQAYTF.

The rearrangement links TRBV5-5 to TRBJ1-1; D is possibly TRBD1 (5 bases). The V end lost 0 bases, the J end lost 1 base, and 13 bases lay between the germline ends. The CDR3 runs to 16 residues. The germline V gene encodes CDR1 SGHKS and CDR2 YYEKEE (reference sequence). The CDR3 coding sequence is TGTGCCAGCAGCTTGGTAACTGGCCAGGGGAACACTGAAGCTTTCTTT. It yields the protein CASSLVTGQGNTEAFF.

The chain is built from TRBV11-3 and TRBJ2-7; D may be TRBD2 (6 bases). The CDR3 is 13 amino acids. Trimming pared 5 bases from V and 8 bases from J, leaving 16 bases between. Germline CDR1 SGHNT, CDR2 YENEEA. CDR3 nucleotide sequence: TGTGCCAGCAGCGCACCCGGGACTGGGAAGCAGTACGTC. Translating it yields CASSAPGTGKQYV.

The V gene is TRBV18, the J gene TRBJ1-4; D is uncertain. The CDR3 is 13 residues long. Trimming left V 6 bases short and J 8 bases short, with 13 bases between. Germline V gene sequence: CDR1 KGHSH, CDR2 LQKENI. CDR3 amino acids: CASSLGVQEKLFF. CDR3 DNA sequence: TGTGCCAGCTCCCTCGGGGTTCAGGAAAAACTGTTTTTT.

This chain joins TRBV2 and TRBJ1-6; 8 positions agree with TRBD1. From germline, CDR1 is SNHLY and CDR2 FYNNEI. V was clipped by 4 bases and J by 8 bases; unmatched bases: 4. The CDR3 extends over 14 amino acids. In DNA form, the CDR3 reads TGTGCCAGCAGTGTTGACAGGGGAGATTCACCCCTCCACTTT. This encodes CASSVDRGDSPLHF.

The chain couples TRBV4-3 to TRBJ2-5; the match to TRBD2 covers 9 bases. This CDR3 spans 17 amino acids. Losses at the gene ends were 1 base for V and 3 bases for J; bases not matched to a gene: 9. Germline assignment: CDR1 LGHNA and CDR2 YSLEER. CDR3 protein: CASSQGLYPSGKETQYF. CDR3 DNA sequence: TGCGCCAGCAGCCAAGGGTTGTATCCTAGCGGGAAAGAGACCCAGTACTTC.

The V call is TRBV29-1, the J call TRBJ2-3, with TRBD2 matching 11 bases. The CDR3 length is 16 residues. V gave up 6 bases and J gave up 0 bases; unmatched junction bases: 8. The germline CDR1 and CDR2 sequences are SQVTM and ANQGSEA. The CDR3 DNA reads TGCAGCGTCCGGGGAGGACTAGCGGGTAGCACAGATACGCAGTATTTT. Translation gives CSVRGGLAGSTDTQYF.

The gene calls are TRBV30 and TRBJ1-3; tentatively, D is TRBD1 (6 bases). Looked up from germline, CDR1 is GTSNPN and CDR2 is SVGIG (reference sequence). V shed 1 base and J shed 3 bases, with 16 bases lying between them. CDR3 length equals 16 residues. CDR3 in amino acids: CAWSADSSSLGNTIYF. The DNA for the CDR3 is TGTGCCTGGAGTGCGGACAGTTCCTCTCTTGGAAACACCATATATTTT.